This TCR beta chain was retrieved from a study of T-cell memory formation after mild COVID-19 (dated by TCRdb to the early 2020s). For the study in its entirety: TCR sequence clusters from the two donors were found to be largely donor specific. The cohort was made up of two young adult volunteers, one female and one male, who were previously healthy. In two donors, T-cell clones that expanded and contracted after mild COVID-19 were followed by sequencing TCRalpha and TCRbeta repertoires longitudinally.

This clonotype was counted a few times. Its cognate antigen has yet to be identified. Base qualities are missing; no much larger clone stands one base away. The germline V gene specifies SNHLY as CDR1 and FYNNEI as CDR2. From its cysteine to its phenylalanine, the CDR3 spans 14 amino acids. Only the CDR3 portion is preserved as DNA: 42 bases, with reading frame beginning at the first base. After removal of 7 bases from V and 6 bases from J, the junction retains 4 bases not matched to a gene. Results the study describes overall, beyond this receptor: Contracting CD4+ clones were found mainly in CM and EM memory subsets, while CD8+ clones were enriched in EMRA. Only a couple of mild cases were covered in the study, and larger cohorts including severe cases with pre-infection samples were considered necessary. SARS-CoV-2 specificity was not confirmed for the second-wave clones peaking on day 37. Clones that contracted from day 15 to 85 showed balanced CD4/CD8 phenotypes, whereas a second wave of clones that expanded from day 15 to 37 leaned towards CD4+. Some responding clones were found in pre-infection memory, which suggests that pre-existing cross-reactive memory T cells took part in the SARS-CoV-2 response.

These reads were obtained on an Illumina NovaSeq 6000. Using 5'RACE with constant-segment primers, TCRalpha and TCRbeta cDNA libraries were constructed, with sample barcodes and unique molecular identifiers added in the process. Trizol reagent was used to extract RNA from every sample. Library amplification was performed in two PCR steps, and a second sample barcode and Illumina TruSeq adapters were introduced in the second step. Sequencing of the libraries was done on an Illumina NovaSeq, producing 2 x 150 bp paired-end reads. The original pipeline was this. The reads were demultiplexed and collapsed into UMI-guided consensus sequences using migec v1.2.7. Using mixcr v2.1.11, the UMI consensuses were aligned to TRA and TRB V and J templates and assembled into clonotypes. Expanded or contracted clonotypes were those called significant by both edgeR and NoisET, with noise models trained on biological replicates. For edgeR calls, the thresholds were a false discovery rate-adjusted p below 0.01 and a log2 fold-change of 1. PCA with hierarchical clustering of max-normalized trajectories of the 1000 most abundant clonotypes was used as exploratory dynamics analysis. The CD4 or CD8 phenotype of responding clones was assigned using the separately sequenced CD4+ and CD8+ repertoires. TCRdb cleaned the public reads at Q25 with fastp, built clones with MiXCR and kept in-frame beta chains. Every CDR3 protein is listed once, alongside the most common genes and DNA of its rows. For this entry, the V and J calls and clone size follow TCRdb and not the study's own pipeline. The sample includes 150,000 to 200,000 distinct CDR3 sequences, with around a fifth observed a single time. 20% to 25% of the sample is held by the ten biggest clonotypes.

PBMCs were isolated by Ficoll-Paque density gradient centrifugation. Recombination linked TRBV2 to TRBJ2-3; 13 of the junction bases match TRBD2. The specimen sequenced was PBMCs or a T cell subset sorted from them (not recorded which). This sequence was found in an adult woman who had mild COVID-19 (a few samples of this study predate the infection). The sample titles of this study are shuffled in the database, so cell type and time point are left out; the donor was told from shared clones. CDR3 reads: CASTGLAGVDTQYF. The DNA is TGTGCCAGCACCGGACTAGCGGGGGTTGATACGCAGTATTTT.